This is a list of T cell receptor beta chains from one sample in a study of tissue T cells after allogeneic stem cell transplantation. Clones were sequenced by immunoSEQ multiplex PCR, and TCRdb holds only the in-frame ones, with some missing. The sample records tens of thousands of clones, roughly 92% being singletons. Sequenced here: blood, sampled before transplantation. These receptors were obtained from a woman aged 35 to 70 who later had graft-versus-host disease after an allogeneic stem cell transplant. The CDR3 runs from the conserved cysteine through the conserved F or W. A D gene is named only where the DNA matches it firmly. Rows may omit the clone size; those that give it use once, few, many or a size class.

d_call: -; v_call: TRBV11-2; clone_size: -; j_call: TRBJ1-1; cdr3_nt: TGTGCCAGCAGCACACGGCGGGGTCTTGAAGCTTTCTTT; cdr3_aa: CASSTRRGLEAFF
d_call: TRBD2; v_call: TRBV7-3; clone_size: -; j_call: TRBJ2-1; cdr3_nt: TGTGCCAGCAGCCCCCGGACTAGAATTGAGGAGCAGTTCTTC; cdr3_aa: CASSPRTRIEEQFF
d_call: TRBD1; v_call: TRBV28; clone_size: once; j_call: TRBJ1-1; cdr3_nt: TGTGCCAGCAGTGCCGGGACAGGGACCACTGAAGCTTTCTTT; cdr3_aa: CASSAGTGTTEAFF
d_call: -; v_call: TRBV6-5; clone_size: -; j_call: TRBJ2-1; cdr3_nt: TGTGCCAGCAGCCTTGGCAGGGCCAACAATGAGCAGTTCTTC; cdr3_aa: CASSLGRANNEQFF
d_call: -; v_call: TRBV4-1; clone_size: -; j_call: TRBJ1-5; cdr3_nt: TGCGCCAGCAGCCAAGGGTTCGGCGGGATTAGGGGAGATCAGCCCCAGCATTTT; cdr3_aa: CASSQGFGGIRGDQPQHF
d_call: -; v_call: TRBV6-1; clone_size: -; j_call: TRBJ2-1; cdr3_nt: TGTGCCAGCAGTGAAGTTGAGAGGGTAATGGGTACGAATGAGCAGTTCTTC; cdr3_aa: CASSEVERVMGTNEQFF
d_call: -; v_call: TRBV19; clone_size: -; j_call: TRBJ1-2; cdr3_nt: TGTGCCAGTAGTACGAGTCAGGGGAACTATGGCTACACCTTC; cdr3_aa: CASSTSQGNYGYTF
d_call: -; v_call: TRBV7-8; clone_size: -; j_call: TRBJ2-3; cdr3_nt: TGTGCCAGCAGCTTGGAAATAGGGACAGATACGCAGTATTTT; cdr3_aa: CASSLEIGTDTQYF
d_call: -; v_call: TRBV7-3; clone_size: -; j_call: TRBJ2-2; cdr3_nt: TGTGCCAGCAGCTCCGGACAGTTACCCGTAAAACCGAACACCGGGGAGCTGTTTTTT; cdr3_aa: CASSSGQLPVKPNTGELFF
d_call: TRBD1; v_call: TRBV27; clone_size: -; j_call: TRBJ1-6; cdr3_nt: TGTGCCAGCAGTTTCTCAGACAGGGTCTCACCCCTCCACTTT; cdr3_aa: CASSFSDRVSPLHF
d_call: -; v_call: TRBV6-6; clone_size: -; j_call: TRBJ1-2; cdr3_nt: TGTGCCAGCAGTTATGGTTTCTATGGCCCGGGGGATGGCTACACCTTC; cdr3_aa: CASSYGFYGPGDGYTF
d_call: TRBD2; v_call: TRBV7-2; clone_size: -; j_call: TRBJ2-5; cdr3_nt: TGTGCCAGCAGCTCTAGCGGGAACCAAGAGACCCAGTACTTC; cdr3_aa: CASSSSGNQETQYF
d_call: -; v_call: TRBV9; clone_size: -; j_call: TRBJ1-4; cdr3_nt: TGTGCCAGCAGCCCCTCGACAGGAGAAAAACTGTTTTTT; cdr3_aa: CASSPSTGEKLFF
d_call: -; v_call: TRBV24-1; clone_size: -; j_call: TRBJ1-1; cdr3_nt: TGTGCCACCAGCGGGAGCATGAACACTGAAGCTTTCTTT; cdr3_aa: CATSGSMNTEAFF
d_call: -; v_call: TRBV6-5; clone_size: -; j_call: TRBJ1-5; cdr3_nt: TGTGCCAGCAGTTACGACCCGTATCAGCCCCAGCATTTT; cdr3_aa: CASSYDPYQPQHF
d_call: -; v_call: TRBV3-1/TRBV3-2; clone_size: once; j_call: TRBJ1-5; cdr3_nt: TGTGCCAGCAGCCAAGAGATGATCAACCAGCCCCAGCATTTT; cdr3_aa: CASSQEMINQPQHF
d_call: TRBD1; v_call: TRBV5-4; clone_size: -; j_call: TRBJ1-4; cdr3_nt: TGTGCCAGCAGCCTAACAGGGGGTGAAAAACTGTTTTTT; cdr3_aa: CASSLTGGEKLFF